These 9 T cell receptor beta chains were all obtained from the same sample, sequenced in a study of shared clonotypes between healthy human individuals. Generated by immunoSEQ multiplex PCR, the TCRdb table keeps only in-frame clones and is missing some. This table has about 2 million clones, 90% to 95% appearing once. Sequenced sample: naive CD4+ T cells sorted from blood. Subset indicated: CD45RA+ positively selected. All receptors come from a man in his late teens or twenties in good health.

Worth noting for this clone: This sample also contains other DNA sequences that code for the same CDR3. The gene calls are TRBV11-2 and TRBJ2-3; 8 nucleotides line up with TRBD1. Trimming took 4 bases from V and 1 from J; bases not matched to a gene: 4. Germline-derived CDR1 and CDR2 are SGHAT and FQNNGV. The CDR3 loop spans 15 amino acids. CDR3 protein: CASSSQGAGTDTQYF. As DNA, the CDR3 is TGTGCCAGCAGCTCTCAGGGGGCGGGCACAGATACGCAGTATTTT.

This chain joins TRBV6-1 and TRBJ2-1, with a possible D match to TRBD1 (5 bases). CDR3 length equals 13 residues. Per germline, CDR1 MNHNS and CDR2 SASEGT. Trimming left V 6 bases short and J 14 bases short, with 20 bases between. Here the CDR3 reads CASRETGWGSKFF. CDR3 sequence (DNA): TGTGCCAGCAGGGAAACAGGTTGGGGATCCAAGTTCTTC.

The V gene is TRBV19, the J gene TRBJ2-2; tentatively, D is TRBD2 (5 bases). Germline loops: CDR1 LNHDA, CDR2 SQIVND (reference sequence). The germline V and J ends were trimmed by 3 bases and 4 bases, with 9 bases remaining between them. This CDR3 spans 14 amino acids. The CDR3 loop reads CASSIEEGTGELFF. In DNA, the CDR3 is TGTGCCAGTAGTATTGAAGAGGGCACCGGGGAGCTGTTTTTT.

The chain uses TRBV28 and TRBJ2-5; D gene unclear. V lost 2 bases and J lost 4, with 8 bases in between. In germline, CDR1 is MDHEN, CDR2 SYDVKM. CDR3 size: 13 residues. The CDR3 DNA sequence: TGTGCCAGCAGTTTAATCTTCGGAGAGACCCAGTACTTC. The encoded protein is CASSLIFGETQYF.

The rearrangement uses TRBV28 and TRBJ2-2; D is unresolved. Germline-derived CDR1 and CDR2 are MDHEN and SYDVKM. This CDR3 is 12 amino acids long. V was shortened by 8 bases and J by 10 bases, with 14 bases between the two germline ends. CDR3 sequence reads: CASSQTAVELFF. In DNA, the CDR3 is TGTGCCAGCTCTCAGACGGCTGTGGAGCTGTTTTTT.

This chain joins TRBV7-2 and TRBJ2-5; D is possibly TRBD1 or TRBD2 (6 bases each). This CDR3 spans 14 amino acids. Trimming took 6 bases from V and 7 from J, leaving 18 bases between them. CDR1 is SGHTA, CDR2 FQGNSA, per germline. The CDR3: CASREPGGRVTQYF. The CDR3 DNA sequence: TGTGCCAGCAGAGAACCTGGGGGGCGAGTGACCCAGTACTTC.

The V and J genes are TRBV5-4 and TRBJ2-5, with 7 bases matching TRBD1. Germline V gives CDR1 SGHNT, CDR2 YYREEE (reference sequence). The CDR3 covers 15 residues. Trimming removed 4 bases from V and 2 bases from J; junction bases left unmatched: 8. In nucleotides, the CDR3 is TGTGCCAGCAGCCCGGGACAGATTGTACAAGAGACCCAGTACTTC. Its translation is CASSPGQIVQETQYF.

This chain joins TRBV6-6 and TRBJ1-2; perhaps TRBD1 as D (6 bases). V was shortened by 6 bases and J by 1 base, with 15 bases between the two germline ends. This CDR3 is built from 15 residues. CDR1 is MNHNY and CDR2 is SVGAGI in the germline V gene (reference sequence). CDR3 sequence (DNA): TGTGCCAGCAGAACCGGGACATCTAATAACTATGGCTACACCTTC. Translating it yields CASRTGTSNNYGYTF.

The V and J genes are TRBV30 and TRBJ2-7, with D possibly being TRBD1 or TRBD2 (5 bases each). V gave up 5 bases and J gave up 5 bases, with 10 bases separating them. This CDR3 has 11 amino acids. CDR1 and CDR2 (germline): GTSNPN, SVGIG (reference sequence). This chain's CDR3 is CAWGTRDEQYF. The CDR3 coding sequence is TGTGCCTGGGGGACCAGGGACGAGCAGTACTTC.